This T cell receptor beta chain was captured by sequencing in a study of regulatory T cells in long-lasting Graves disease. Germline V gene sequence: CDR1 LGHDT, CDR2 YNNKEL (reference sequence). V was pared by 2 bases and J by 7 bases, with 9 bases between. The length of the CDR3 is 14 residues. For TCR beta, libraries came from iRepertoire HTBI primers and Arm-PCR of CDR3 regions. One entry per CDR3 protein results from TCRdb running MiXCR on the multiplex PCR reads. This sample has roughly 500,000 distinct CDR3 sequences, with around 15% found just once. For this clonotype: The antigen is undetermined.

Time point described: newly diagnosed GD, antithyroid drugs for less than 3 months. RNA extracted from PBMCs served as the sequencing template. Study-wide results and limits: Persistent disease was characterized by preferential usage of TRBV28, TRBJ1-2 and TRBJ2-5.

These sequences were also reported in another study, on T cells in Graves' hyperthyroidism and ophthalmopathy. This second study notes: Calling Graves' hyperthyroidism stable meant ophthalmopathy did not progress within 18 months. Ophthalmopathy was distinguished from stable hyperthyroidism by 13 V-J signatures.

Sequenced material: peripheral blood mononuclear cells (PBMCs), taken at new diagnosis, from a patient treated with antithyroid drugs. The chain recombines TRBV3-1 with TRBJ1-6; D is undetermined. This clonotype was sampled from a woman aged 50 to 60 with Graves disease. Here the CDR3 DNA reads TGTGCCAGCAGCCAACTCGTTCAAAATTCACCCCTCCACTTT. Translated, it gives CASSQLVQNSPLHF.